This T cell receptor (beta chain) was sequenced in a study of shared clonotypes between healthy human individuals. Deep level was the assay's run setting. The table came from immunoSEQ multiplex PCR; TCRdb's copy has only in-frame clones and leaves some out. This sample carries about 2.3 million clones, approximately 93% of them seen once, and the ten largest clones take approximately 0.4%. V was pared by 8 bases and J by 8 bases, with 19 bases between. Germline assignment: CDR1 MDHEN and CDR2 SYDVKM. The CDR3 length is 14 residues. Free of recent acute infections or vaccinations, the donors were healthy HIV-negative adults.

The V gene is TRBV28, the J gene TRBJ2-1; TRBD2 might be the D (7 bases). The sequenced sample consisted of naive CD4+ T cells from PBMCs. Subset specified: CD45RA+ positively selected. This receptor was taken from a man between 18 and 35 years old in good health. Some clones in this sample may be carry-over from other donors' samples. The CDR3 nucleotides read TGTGCCAGCCTTGGGGGGGCCCTGGGCGATGAGCAGTTCTTC. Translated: CASLGGALGDEQFF.